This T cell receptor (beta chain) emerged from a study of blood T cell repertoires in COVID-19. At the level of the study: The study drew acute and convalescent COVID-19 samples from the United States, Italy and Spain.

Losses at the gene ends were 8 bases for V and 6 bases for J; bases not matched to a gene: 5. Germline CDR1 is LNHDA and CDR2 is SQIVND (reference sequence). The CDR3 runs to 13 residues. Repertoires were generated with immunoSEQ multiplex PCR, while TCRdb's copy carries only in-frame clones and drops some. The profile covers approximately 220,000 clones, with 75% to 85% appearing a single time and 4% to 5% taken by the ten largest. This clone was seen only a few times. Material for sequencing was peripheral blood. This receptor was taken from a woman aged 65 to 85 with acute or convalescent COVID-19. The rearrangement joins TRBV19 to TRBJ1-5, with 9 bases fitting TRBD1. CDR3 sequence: CASHRGPSQPQHF. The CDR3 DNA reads TGTGCCAGTCACAGGGGGCCGAGTCAGCCCCAGCATTTT.